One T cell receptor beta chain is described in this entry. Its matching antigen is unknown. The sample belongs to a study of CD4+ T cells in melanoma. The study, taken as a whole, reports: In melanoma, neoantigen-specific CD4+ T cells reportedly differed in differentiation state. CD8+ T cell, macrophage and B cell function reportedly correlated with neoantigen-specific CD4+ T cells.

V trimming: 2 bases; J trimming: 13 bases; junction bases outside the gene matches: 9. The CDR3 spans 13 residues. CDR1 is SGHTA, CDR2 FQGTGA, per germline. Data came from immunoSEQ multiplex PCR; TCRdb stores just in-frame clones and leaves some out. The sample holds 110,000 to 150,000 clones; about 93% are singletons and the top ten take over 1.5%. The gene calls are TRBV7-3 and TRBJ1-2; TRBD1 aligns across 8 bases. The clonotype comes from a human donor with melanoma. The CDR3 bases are TGTGCCAGCAGCTTATTTGAGGGACAGGCGCTCACCTTC. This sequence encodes CASSLFEGQALTF.